Shown below are 19 T cell receptor beta chains from a single sample sequenced in a study of beta chain features in type 1 diabetes. Isolated RNA was reverse transcribed in full, so expressed TCRB transcripts were sequenced. TCRdb's copy holds only in-frame clones and misses some; the assay was immunoSEQ multiplex PCR. This sample has 300,000 to 400,000 clones, with around 8.5% found just once. Regarding the study as a whole: The study found moderately but significantly shorter TCRB CDR3s in all four CD4+ subsets of Type 1 diabetes patients.

For these TCRs, the target antigens are not known. Material: central memory CD4+ T cells from blood. These receptor sequences come from a man aged 30 to 39 with type 1 diabetes.

The rearrangement joins TRBV11-3 to TRBJ2-5, with D tentatively TRBD1 (5 bases). CDR3 length equals 12 residues. Germline V lookup: CDR1 SGHNT, CDR2 YENEEA. The ends were cut back, 5 bases at V and 3 bases at J, with 7 bases in the middle. In DNA form, the CDR3 reads TGTGCCAGCAGCCAAGGGGAAGAGACCCAGTACTTC. This gives the protein CASSQGEETQYF.

This chain connects TRBV25-1 to TRBJ2-5; the D is unclear. Trimming left V 4 bases short and J 5 bases short, with 14 bases between. This CDR3 contains 14 residues. The germline V gene has CDR1 MGHDK and CDR2 SYGVNS. The CDR3 sequence is CASSASRGWETQYF. The DNA for the CDR3 is TGTGCCAGCAGTGCGTCTAGAGGCTGGGAGACCCAGTACTTC.

J is TRBJ1-2 and V is TRBV28; 7 nucleotides match TRBD1. Looked up from germline, CDR1 is MDHEN and CDR2 is SYDVKM. The CDR3 contains 13 residues. J gave up 3 bases and V 6 bases, and 4 bases lay outside the gene matches. The DNA of the CDR3 is TGTGCCAGCAGACAGGGGAGTGACTATGGCTACACCTTC. Its translation is CASRQGSDYGYTF.

The chain joins TRBV5-1 to TRBJ1-2; 8 bases map to TRBD1. The CDR3 covers 14 residues. Germline V CDR1 and CDR2: SGHRS, YFSETQ. The trim removed 4 bases at V and 4 bases at J, leaving 6 bases unmatched. Here the CDR3 DNA reads TGCGCCAGCAGCCCGGACAGGGAGGGCTATGGCTACACCTTC. It yields the protein CASSPDREGYGYTF.

This sequence joins TRBV30 and TRBJ1-1; D remains unclear. The CDR3 runs 16 residues. Germline CDR1 is GTSNPN and CDR2 is SVGIG (reference sequence). V gave up 0 bases and J gave up 5 bases, with 19 bases separating them. The CDR3 loop reads CAWSVRKGLSPTEAFF. The DNA for the CDR3 is TGTGCCTGGAGTGTACGAAAAGGGTTGAGTCCTACTGAAGCTTTCTTT.

This clone was picked up a small number of times. This rearrangement joins TRBV4-3 to TRBJ1-3; no firm D call. The length of the CDR3 is 16 residues. Germline V gene data show CDR1 as LGHNA and CDR2 as YSLEER. Between the trimmed V and J ends, which lost 0 bases and 0 bases, there was a span of 9 bases. CDR3 nucleotides: TGCGCCAGCAGCCAAGATCCTTGGTCCTCTGGAAACACCATATATTTT. Translating gives CASSQDPWSSGNTIYF.

This clone was detected ten times or more. The chain couples TRBV2 to TRBJ1-1; D is undetermined. This CDR3 comprises 13 residues. The ends were cut back, 7 bases at V and 5 bases at J, with 14 bases in the middle. The germline V gene has CDR1 SNHLY and CDR2 FYNNEI. CDR3 DNA: TGTGCCAGCACCGGCCCGGCTGAGACTGAAGCTTTCTTT. As protein: CASTGPAETEAFF.

This clone was picked up a small number of times. The chain carries TRBV29-1 and TRBJ1-1, with D tentatively TRBD1 (5 bases). Looked up from germline, CDR1 is SQVTM and CDR2 is ANQGSEA. The ends were cut back, 0 bases at V and 1 base at J, with 9 bases in the middle. This CDR3 region has 14 residues. This chain's CDR3 is CSVEDWQGNTEAFF. In DNA, the CDR3 is TGCAGCGTTGAAGATTGGCAGGGGAACACTGAAGCTTTCTTT. Complete variable domain (other parts from reference TRBV29-1 and TRBJ1-1): SAVISQKPSRDICQRGTSLTIQCQVDSQVTMMFWYRQQPGQSLTLIATANQGSEATYESGFVIDKFPISRPNLTFSTLTVSNMSPEDSSIYLCSVEDWQGNTEAFFGQGTRLTVV.

V gene TRBV18 combines with J gene TRBJ1-1; tentative D call: TRBD1 (5 bases). The germline V and J ends were trimmed by 4 bases and 2 bases, with 8 bases remaining between them. The germline V gene encodes CDR1 KGHSH and CDR2 LQKENI. The length of the CDR3 is 13 residues. The CDR3 loop reads CASSRDRNTEAFF. The CDR3 DNA is TGTGCCAGCTCACGCGACAGAAACACTGAAGCTTTCTTT. The full variable domain, completed using reference TRBV18 and TRBJ1-1, is NAGVMQNPRHLVRRRGQEARLRCSPMKGHSHVYWYRQLPEEGLKFMVYLQKENIIDESGMPKERFSAEFPKEGPSILRIQQVVRGDSAAYFCASSRDRNTEAFFGQGTRLTVV.

The V call is TRBV6-6, the J call TRBJ2-7, with D uncertain. Germline values: CDR1 MNHNY, CDR2 SVGAGI (reference sequence). The ends were cut back, 2 bases at V and 3 bases at J, with 5 bases in the middle. This CDR3 has 12 amino acids. The CDR3 protein is CASSYTNYEQYF. CDR3 bases: TGTGCCAGCAGTTACACCAACTACGAGCAGTACTTC.

The chain is built from TRBV5-5 and TRBJ1-2; D call uncertain. The CDR3 spans 14 residues. V gave up 4 bases and J gave up 1 base, with 11 bases separating them. Germline CDR1 SGHKS, CDR2 YYEKEE (reference sequence). CDR3 sequence reads: CASSVEILNYGYTF. For the CDR3, the DNA is TGTGCCAGCAGCGTGGAGATCCTTAACTATGGCTACACCTTC.

This chain joins TRBV28 and TRBJ1-5; D remains unclear. The CDR3 is 15 amino acids. The V and J ends lost 3 bases and 5 bases respectively, with 14 bases between them. Germline loops: CDR1 MDHEN, CDR2 SYDVKM. The CDR3 sequence: CASSLILTVDQPQHF. CDR3 nucleotide sequence: TGTGCCAGCAGTTTGATCCTGACCGTCGATCAGCCCCAGCATTTT.

This clone was counted a few times. The chain couples TRBV7-2 to TRBJ2-7; 12 positions match TRBD2. Trimming removed 5 bases from V and 7 bases from J; junction bases left unmatched: 12. The CDR3 is 16 amino acids. Looked up from germline, CDR1 is SGHTA and CDR2 is FQGNSA. The DNA of the CDR3 is TGTGCCAGCAGCAGTGCTCTAGCGGGGGGGCGGCGAGAGCAGTACTTC. Translation: CASSSALAGGRREQYF.

Note on this clone: No DNA is shown, since the ends of the CDR3 on it are uncertain; the CDR3 is the one TCRdb lists. J is TRBJ1-6 and V is TRBV5-4. Per the germline V gene, CDR1 is SGHNT and CDR2 is YYREEE (reference sequence). The CDR3 extends over 16 residues, inclusive of both ends. CDR3 region: CASSQFGSGVNSPLHF.

This clone was counted only a few times. V gene TRBV5-4 combines with J gene TRBJ2-2; D might be TRBD2 (6 bases). The CDR3 is 15 amino acids. The V end lost 4 bases, the J end lost 6 bases, and 16 bases lay between the germline ends. The germline V gene encodes CDR1 SGHNT and CDR2 YYREEE (reference sequence). CDR3 region: CASSHRDAGPGELFF. The CDR3 DNA reads TGTGCCAGCAGCCACCGGGACGCGGGACCCGGGGAGCTGTTTTTT.

The V gene is TRBV7-9, the J gene TRBJ1-4; D perhaps matches TRBD1 (5 bases). Germline values: CDR1 SEHNR, CDR2 FQNEAQ (reference sequence). The CDR3 is 13 residues long. V lost 6 bases to trimming and J lost 8 bases, with 13 bases between them. CDR3 sequence reads: CASRRGDGEKLFF. In DNA, the CDR3 is TGTGCCAGCAGACGGGGCGACGGCGAAAAACTGTTTTTT.

A few counts support this clone. The chain couples TRBV25-1 to TRBJ1-4, with D possibly TRBD1 on 6 matching bases. CDR1 and CDR2 from the germline V gene are MGHDK and SYGVNS. CDR3 length: 15 amino acids. The V end lost 2 bases, the J end lost 4 bases, and 11 bases lay between the germline ends. The CDR3 DNA reads TGTGCCAGCAGTGAAATGGACAGAAATAATGAAAAACTGTTTTTT. Residues: CASSEMDRNNEKLFF. Combining the CDR3 with reference TRBV25-1 and TRBJ1-4 gives the whole variable domain EADIYQTPRYLVIGTGKKITLECSQTMGHDKMYWYQQDPGMELHLIHYSYGVNSTEKGDLSSESTVSRIRTEHFPLTLESARPSHTSQYLCASSEMDRNNEKLFFGSGTQLSVL.

In this sample, this clone turned up a few times. The chain links TRBV7-8 to TRBJ2-7; tentative D call: TRBD2 (5 bases). V shed 5 bases and J shed 0 bases, with 11 bases lying between them. The CDR3 has 14 residues. Germline CDR1 SGHVS, CDR2 FQNEAQ. The CDR3 region has the DNA TGTGCCAGCAGCCCCGAGGAGGTCTCCTACGAGCAGTACTTC. Encoded protein: CASSPEEVSYEQYF.

The chain carries TRBV2 and TRBJ2-5, with TRBD2 matching over 10 bases. The CDR3 has 17 residues. Germline CDR1 is SNHLY and CDR2 is FYNNEI. Losses at the gene ends were 5 bases for V and 5 bases for J; bases not matched to a gene: 14. CDR3 protein: CASSPTISGGLGETQYF. The CDR3 DNA reads TGTGCCAGCAGTCCTACGATTAGCGGGGGGCTAGGGGAGACCCAGTACTTC. Full variable domain (remainder filled in from reference TRBV2 and TRBJ2-5): EPEVTQTPSHQVTQMGQEVILRCVPISNHLYFYWYRQILGQKVEFLVSFYNNEISEKSEIFDDQFSVERPDGSNFTLKIRSTKLEDSAMYFCASSPTISGGLGETQYFGPGTRLLVL.